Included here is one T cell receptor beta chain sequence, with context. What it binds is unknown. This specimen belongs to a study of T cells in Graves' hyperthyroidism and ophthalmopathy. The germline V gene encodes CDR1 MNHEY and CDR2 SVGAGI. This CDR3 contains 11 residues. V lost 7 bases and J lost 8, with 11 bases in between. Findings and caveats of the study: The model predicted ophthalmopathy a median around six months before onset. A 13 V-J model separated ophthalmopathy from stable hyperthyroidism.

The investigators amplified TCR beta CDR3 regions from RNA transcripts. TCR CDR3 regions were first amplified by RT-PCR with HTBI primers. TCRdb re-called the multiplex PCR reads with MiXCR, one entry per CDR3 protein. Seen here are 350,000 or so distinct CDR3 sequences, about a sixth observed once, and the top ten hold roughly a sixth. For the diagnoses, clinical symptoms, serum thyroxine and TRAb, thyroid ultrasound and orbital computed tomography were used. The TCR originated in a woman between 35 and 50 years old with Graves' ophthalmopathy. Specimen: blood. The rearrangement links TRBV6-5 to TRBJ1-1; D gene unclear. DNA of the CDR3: TGTGCCAGCATTACGCGACTCGAAGCTTTCTTT. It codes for CASITRLEAFF.